This TCR beta chain emerged from a study of blood T cells in healthy people across ages. Using a J-beta primer mix together with a sample-barcoded 5' primer, a second PCR was run for roughly 6 to 11 cycles. One entry per CDR3 protein, called by TCRdb with MiXCR from the 5' RACE reads. The top ten clones hold around 13% of a sample with around 1,100,000 distinct CDR3 sequences, less than 45% of them seen once. The germline CDR1 and CDR2 sequences are ENHRY and SYGVKD. V gave up 8 bases and J gave up 11 bases, with 24 bases separating them. The CDR3 is 14 amino acids. Sequencing was performed on blood. V usage is TRBV10-3 and J usage is TRBJ2-5; perhaps TRBD1 as D (6 bases). This sequence originates from a young man in good health. The chain's CDR3 is CAIQQGRFSEEQYF. DNA of the CDR3: TGTGCCATCCAACAGGGAAGGTTTTCGGAGGAGCAGTACTTC.